Listed below are T cell receptor beta chains from one sample, sequenced in a study of cytomegalovirus exposure and HLA in healthy donors. Using immunoSEQ multiplex PCR, the repertoire was profiled, and TCRdb retains in-frame clones only, with some absent. The sample shows about 130,000 clones, 90% of them seen only once. The sequencing sample was made of PBMCs. These TCRs come from a woman aged 25 to 39 in good health and CMV-seropositive. The CDR3 runs from the conserved cysteine through the conserved F or W. Fields, in order: V gene, clone size, J gene, CDR3 protein. Only some rows state a clone size, as once, few, many or a class for expanded clones.

>TRBV5-1|once|TRBJ1-1
CASSRGTGLTEAFF
>TRBV28|-|TRBJ2-7
CASSFQVNYEQYF
>TRBV6-6|-|TRBJ2-4
CASRRQIQDKNIQYF
>TRBV2|-|TRBJ2-7
CASSEVGPQYF
>TRBV5-6|-|TRBJ2-7
CASSFGSSYEQYF
>TRBV11-2|-|TRBJ2-1
CASRFNTYNEQFF
>TRBV28|-|TRBJ2-5
CASTLGGARETQYF
>TRBV5-1|-|TRBJ2-2
CASSKTTGGSTGELFF
>TRBV6-5|-|TRBJ2-5
CASSADRKERETQYF
>TRBV29-1|few|TRBJ2-5
CSVKQNQETQYF
>TRBV6-1|-|TRBJ1-4
CASMLGRVEKLFF
>TRBV15|-|TRBJ2-1
CATSRKREAHNEQFF
>TRBV14|many|TRBJ2-1
CASSQGLFLRRDRYNEQFF
>TRBV5-4|-|TRBJ2-3
CASSPGLAGTDTQYF
>TRBV13|-|TRBJ1-1
CASSLLGTGARDTEAFF
>TRBV7-2|-|TRBJ2-7
CASSFVYPLEQYF
>TRBV9|-|TRBJ2-2
CASSPRAGSNTGELFF
>TRBV28|-|TRBJ1-1
CASSSPLGGGNTEAFF
>TRBV9|-|TRBJ1-2
CASSVGGTGRVHGYTF
>TRBV5-1|-|TRBJ2-5
CASSGRTWGETQYF
>TRBV4-1|-|TRBJ1-1
CASSHPGQAEAFF
>TRBV2|-|TRBJ2-5
CASRTSGRGTQYF
>TRBV7-8|-|TRBJ2-1
CASSLLRGGARKYNEQFF
>TRBV28|-|TRBJ1-5
CASSHEEGSNQPQHF
>TRBV2|-|TRBJ2-5
CATGTVQETQYF
>TRBV6-6|-|TRBJ2-5
CASSPQGGETQYF
>TRBV18|-|TRBJ2-1
CASSLPLRGQVWNEQFF
>TRBV5-1|-|TRBJ2-5
CASSLVGQQETQYF
>TRBV27|-|TRBJ2-3
CASRLLGGDTQYF
>TRBV10-1|-|TRBJ1-1
CVISQGLVADTEAFF
>TRBV6-1|-|TRBJ2-5
CASSVRLAGTQETQYF
>TRBV5-6|-|TRBJ2-1
CASSLIVGSYNEQFF
>TRBV2|-|TRBJ2-7
CASSGRDRTRYEQYF
>TRBV27|-|TRBJ2-7
CASSLRGGNYEQYF
>TRBV7-8|-|TRBJ2-4
CASSPKEGVVLDIQYF
>TRBV13|once|TRBJ1-1
CASSLEGQGHTEAFF
>TRBV19|few|TRBJ2-1
CASKESGRSSYNEQFF
>TRBV27|-|TRBJ2-7
CASSPGQPYEQYF
>TRBV5-6|-|TRBJ2-4
CASSLGGANGIQYF
>TRBV7-2|few|TRBJ1-5
CASSLGQYNQPQHF
>TRBV19|-|TRBJ1-2
CASTFGSAGGYTF